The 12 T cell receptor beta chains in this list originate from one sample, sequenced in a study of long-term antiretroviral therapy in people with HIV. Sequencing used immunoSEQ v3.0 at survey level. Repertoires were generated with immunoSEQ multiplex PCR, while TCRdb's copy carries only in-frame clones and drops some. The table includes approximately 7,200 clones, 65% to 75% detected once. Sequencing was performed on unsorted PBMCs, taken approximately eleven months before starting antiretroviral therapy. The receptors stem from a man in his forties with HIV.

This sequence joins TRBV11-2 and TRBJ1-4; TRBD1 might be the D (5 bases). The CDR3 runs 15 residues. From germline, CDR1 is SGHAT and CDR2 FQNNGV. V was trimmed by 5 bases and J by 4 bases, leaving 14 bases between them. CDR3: CASSTPWDGNEKLFF. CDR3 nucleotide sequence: TGTGCCAGCAGCACCCCCTGGGACGGTAATGAAAAACTGTTTTTT.

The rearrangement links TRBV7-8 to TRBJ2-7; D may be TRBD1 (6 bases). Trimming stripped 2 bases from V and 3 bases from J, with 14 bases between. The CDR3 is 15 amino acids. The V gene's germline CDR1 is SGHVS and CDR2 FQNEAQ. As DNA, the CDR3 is TGTGCCAGCAGCTTATCCCCGGACAGCGTCTACGAGCAGTACTTC. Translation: CASSLSPDSVYEQYF.

The CDR3 bases are TGCGCCAGCAGTGAGCCGGGGAACACTGAAGCTTTCTTT. It is translated as CASSEPGNTEAFF. The chain uses TRBV10-1 and TRBJ1-1; D is unclear. Trimming removed 2 bases from V and 1 base from J, with 5 bases in between. Germline CDR1 WNHNN, CDR2 SYGVQD (reference sequence). There are 13 residues in the CDR3.

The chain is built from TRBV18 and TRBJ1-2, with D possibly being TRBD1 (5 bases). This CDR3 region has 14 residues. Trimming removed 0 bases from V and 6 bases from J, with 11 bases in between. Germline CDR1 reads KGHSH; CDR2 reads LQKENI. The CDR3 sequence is CASSPPVAGNGYTF. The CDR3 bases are TGTGCCAGCTCACCACCGGTGGCAGGGAATGGCTACACCTTC.

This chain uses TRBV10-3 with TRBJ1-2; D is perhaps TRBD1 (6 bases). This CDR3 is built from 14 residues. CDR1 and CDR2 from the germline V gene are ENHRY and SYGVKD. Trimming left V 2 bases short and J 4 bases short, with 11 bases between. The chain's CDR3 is CAISEVLDSYGYTF. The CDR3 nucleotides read TGTGCCATCAGTGAGGTATTGGACAGCTATGGCTACACCTTC.

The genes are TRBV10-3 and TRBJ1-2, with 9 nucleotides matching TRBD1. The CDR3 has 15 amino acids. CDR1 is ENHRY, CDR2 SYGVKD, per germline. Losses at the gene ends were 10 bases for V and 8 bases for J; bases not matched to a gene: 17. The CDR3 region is CATRQGELIYAGYTF. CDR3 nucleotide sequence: TGTGCCACCCGACAGGGGGAGTTAATTTATGCCGGCTACACCTTC.

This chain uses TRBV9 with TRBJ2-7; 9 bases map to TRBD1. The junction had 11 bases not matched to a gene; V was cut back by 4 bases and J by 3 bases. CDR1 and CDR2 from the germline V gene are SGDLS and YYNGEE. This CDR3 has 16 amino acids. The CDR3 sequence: CASSSEEWDRDYEQYF. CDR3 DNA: TGTGCCAGCAGCTCCGAAGAGTGGGACAGGGACTACGAGCAGTACTTC.

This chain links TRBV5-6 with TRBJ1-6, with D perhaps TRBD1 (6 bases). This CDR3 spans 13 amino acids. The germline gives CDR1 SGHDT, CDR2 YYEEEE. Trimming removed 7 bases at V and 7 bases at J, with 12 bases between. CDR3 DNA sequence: TGTGCCAGCCGACAGGCTGAGAATTCACCCCTCCACTTT. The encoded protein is CASRQAENSPLHF.

The CDR3 DNA reads as TGTGCCAGCAGCTTATACAGCTATGGCTACACCTTC. Translating gives CASSLYSYGYTF. The chain has TRBV5-5 and TRBJ1-2, with no clear D. The CDR3 loop spans 12 amino acids. Germline assignment: CDR1 SGHKS and CDR2 YYEKEE (reference sequence). Trimming took off 2 bases at V and 4 bases at J, with 6 bases between the two ends. Together with reference TRBV5-5 and TRBJ1-2, the CDR3 gives the full variable domain: DAGVTQSPTHLIKTRGQQVTLRCSPISGHKSVSWYQQVLGQGPQFIFQYYEKEERGRGNFPDRFSARQFPNYSSELNVNALLLGDSALYLCASSLYSYGYTFGSGTRLTVV.

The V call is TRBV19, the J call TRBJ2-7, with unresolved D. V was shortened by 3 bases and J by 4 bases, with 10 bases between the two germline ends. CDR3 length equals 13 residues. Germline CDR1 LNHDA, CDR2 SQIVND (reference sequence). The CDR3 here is CASSIGQRYEQYF. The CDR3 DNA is TGTGCCAGTAGTATCGGGCAGAGGTACGAGCAGTACTTC.

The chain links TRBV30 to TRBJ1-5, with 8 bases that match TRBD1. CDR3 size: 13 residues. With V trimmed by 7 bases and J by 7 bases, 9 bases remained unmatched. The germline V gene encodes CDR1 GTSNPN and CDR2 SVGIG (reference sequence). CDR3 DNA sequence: TGTGCCTACCGGACAGGGCGAGGACAGCCCCAGCATTTT. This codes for CAYRTGRGQPQHF. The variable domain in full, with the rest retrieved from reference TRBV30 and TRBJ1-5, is SQTIHQWPATLVQPVGSPLSLECTVEGTSNPNLYWYRQAAGRGLQLLFYSVGIGQISSEVPQNLSASRPQDRQFILSSKKLLLSDSGFYLCAYRTGRGQPQHFGDGTRLSIL.

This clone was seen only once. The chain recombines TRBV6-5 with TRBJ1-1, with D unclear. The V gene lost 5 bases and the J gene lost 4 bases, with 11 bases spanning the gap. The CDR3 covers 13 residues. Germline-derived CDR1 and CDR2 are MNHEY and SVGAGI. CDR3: CASSLTTGTEAFF. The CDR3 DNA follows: TGTGCCAGCAGTCTCACCACGGGCACTGAAGCTTTCTTT.